Shown below are 30 T cell receptor beta chains from a single sample sequenced in a study of cytomegalovirus exposure and HLA in healthy donors. This PCR relied on a set of 60 Vbeta primers and 13 Jbeta primers. Here immunoSEQ multiplex PCR was the method, and the copy in TCRdb shows in-frame clones only, minus some. This sample yields about 140,000 clones, of which about 66% are seen a single time; approximately 1.7% belongs to the top ten. Sequenced input: PBMCs. Receptor source: a male donor in good health and CMV-seronegative.

This sequence joins TRBV7-9 and TRBJ2-2, with D possibly TRBD2 on 7 matching bases. V lost 0 bases, J lost 4 bases, and 9 bases lay in between. CDR1 and CDR2 (germline): SEHNR, FQNEAQ (reference sequence). The CDR3 has 15 residues. The CDR3 nucleotides are TGTGCCAGCAGCTTAGCGGGGGGGCGCACCGGGGAGCTGTTTTTT. Protein product: CASSLAGGRTGELFF.

The V gene is TRBV5-4, the J gene TRBJ1-2; D possibly corresponds to TRBD1 (5 bases). Germline loops: CDR1 SGHNT, CDR2 YYREEE (reference sequence). V lost 4 bases and J lost 3, with 13 bases in between. CDR3 length: 14 amino acids. The CDR3: CASSLVQGDYGYTF. As DNA, the CDR3 is TGTGCCAGCAGCCTTGTCCAGGGTGACTATGGCTACACCTTC. The full variable domain, rest sourced from reference TRBV5-4 and TRBJ1-2, is ETGVTQSPTHLIKTRGQQVTLRCSSQSGHNTVSWYQQALGQGPQFIFQYYREEENGRGNFPPRFSGLQFPNYSSELNVNALELDDSALYLCASSLVQGDYGYTFGSGTRLTVV.

In this sample, this clone turned up a few times. The V gene is TRBV27, the J gene TRBJ1-1, with TRBD1 matching over 9 bases. Trimming removed 2 bases from V and 8 bases from J; junction bases left unmatched: 6. Germline V CDR1 and CDR2: MNHEY, SMNVEV (reference sequence). The CDR3 is made up of 14 amino acids. CDR3 sequence: CASSLLPGQGEAFF. The CDR3 region has the DNA TGTGCCAGCAGTTTACTTCCGGGACAGGGCGAAGCTTTCTTT.

This clone has more than one count but fewer than ten. This chain connects TRBV30 to TRBJ2-1, with 9 bases aligning to TRBD2. Germline loops: CDR1 GTSNPN, CDR2 SVGIG (reference sequence). There are 22 residues in the CDR3. Trimming took 0 bases from V and 2 from J; bases not matched to a gene: 23. The CDR3 sequence is CAWSVSSLGESGGIIPYNEQFF. The CDR3 nucleotides read TGTGCCTGGAGTGTTAGTTCACTGGGTGAGAGCGGGGGGATCATCCCCTACAATGAGCAGTTCTTC.

The V call is TRBV29-1, the J call TRBJ2-7, with D unclear. The CDR3 loop spans 13 amino acids. Trimming removed 8 bases at V and 1 base at J, with 15 bases between. Germline-derived CDR1 and CDR2 are SQVTM and ANQGSEA. As DNA, the CDR3 is TGCAGCACCTGGTTGGCAGGATCCTACGAGCAGTACTTC. Protein: CSTWLAGSYEQYF.

Only a few counts were recorded for this clone. This sequence joins TRBV4-1 and TRBJ2-7, with 8 bases that match TRBD2. The CDR3 sequence is 16 residues long. Germline CDR1 MGHRA, CDR2 YSYEKL. V trimming: 4 bases; J trimming: 4 bases; junction bases outside the gene matches: 12. Here the CDR3 DNA reads TGCGCCAGCAGCCCATTATACTCCGGGGGGGCTTACGAGCAGTACTTC. It specifies CASSPLYSGGAYEQYF.

This chain uses TRBV6-1 with TRBJ1-2; weak D call: TRBD1 (5 bases). The CDR3 is 15 residues long. Trimming stripped 2 bases from V and 8 bases from J, with 18 bases between. Looked up from germline, CDR1 is MNHNS and CDR2 is SASEGT. The CDR3 DNA reads as TGTGCCAGCAGTGAACGTTCGGCAGGGCCCGGCGGCTACACCTTC. It specifies CASSERSAGPGGYTF.

The chain employs TRBV7-3 and TRBJ2-1; 9 bases are a match to TRBD2. The CDR3 extends over 16 amino acids. Germline lookup yields CDR1 SGHTA and CDR2 FQGTGA. The trim removed 1 base at V and 4 bases at J, leaving 5 bases unmatched. Here the CDR3 reads CASSLRRLAGYNEQFF. In DNA, the CDR3 is TGTGCCAGCAGCTTAAGGCGGCTAGCGGGGTACAATGAGCAGTTCTTC. Variable domain in full (rest from reference TRBV7-3 and TRBJ2-1): GAGVSQTPSNKVTEKGKYVELRCDPISGHTALYWYRQSLGQGPEFLIYFQGTGAADDSGLPNDRFFAVRPEGSVSTLKIQRTERGDSAVYLCASSLRRLAGYNEQFFGPGTRLTVL.

The chain carries TRBV6-1 and TRBJ1-2; 9 nucleotides match TRBD1. Germline CDR1 and CDR2: MNHNS and SASEGT. Unmatched junction bases numbered 6, after V lost 8 bases and J lost 2 bases. The CDR3 has 14 amino acids. The DNA for the CDR3 is TGTGCCAGCGAGCGGGACAGGGCAAACTATGGCTACACCTTC. It translates to CASERDRANYGYTF.

V is TRBV7-9 and J is TRBJ2-3, with a weak D call TRBD1 (6 bases). V lost 2 bases and J 1 base, leaving 10 bases between the germline ends. The CDR3 is 15 residues long. Germline CDR1 reads SEHNR; CDR2 reads FQNEAQ (reference sequence). The CDR3: CASSLRQEGTDTQYF. CDR3 DNA: TGTGCCAGCAGCTTACGACAGGAGGGCACAGATACGCAGTATTTT.

This rearrangement joins TRBV15 to TRBJ2-3; TRBD2 is a possible D gene (6 bases). The V gene's germline CDR1 is LNHNV and CDR2 YYDKDF (reference sequence). Trimming pared 1 base from V and 6 bases from J, leaving 11 bases between. The CDR3 has 14 amino acids. Here the CDR3 reads CATSRAGTGDTQYF. The CDR3 DNA follows: TGTGCCACCAGCAGAGCAGGGACTGGGGATACGCAGTATTTT.

The rearrangement joins TRBV27 to TRBJ1-1; weak D call: TRBD1 (5 bases). The CDR3 is made up of 13 amino acids. Germline CDR1 MNHEY, CDR2 SMNVEV (reference sequence). The V and J ends lost 5 bases and 5 bases respectively, with 12 bases between them. The CDR3 protein is CASSRGYLTEAFF. In nucleotides, the CDR3 is TGTGCCAGCAGTCGGGGGTATTTGACTGAAGCTTTCTTT.

V is TRBV9 and J is TRBJ1-5, with 8 positions matching TRBD1. CDR3 size: 15 residues. Per the germline V gene, CDR1 is SGDLS and CDR2 is YYNGEE. Germline trimming cut 4 bases from V and 2 bases from J; bases unmatched to any gene: 5. CDR3 bases: TGTGCCAGCAGCCCCGGACAGGGCCGCAATCAGCCCCAGCATTTT. This gives the protein CASSPGQGRNQPQHF.

The chain combines TRBV5-6 with TRBJ2-7; TRBD1 matches 7 bases. This CDR3 spans 15 amino acids. CDR1 and CDR2 from the germline V gene are SGHDT and YYEEEE. V was clipped by 2 bases and J by 1 base; unmatched bases: 6. CDR3 nucleotide sequence: TGTGCCAGCAGCTTATACGACAGGGTATCCTACGAGCAGTACTTC. It codes for CASSLYDRVSYEQYF.

The V call is TRBV28, the J call TRBJ1-5; D is unclear. Germline CDR1 and CDR2: MDHEN and SYDVKM. V lost 6 bases and J 3 bases, leaving 9 bases between the germline ends. The CDR3 is made up of 13 amino acids. CDR3 sequence reads: CASSWAPNQPQHF. The CDR3 bases are TGTGCCAGCAGCTGGGCCCCCAATCAGCCCCAGCATTTT.

A few counts support this clone. The genes are TRBV4-1 and TRBJ2-7, with a tentative D call TRBD2 (6 bases). CDR1 and CDR2 from the germline V gene are MGHRA and YSYEKL. The CDR3 is 15 amino acids. The V and J ends lost 1 base and 4 bases respectively, with 14 bases between them. Written as DNA, the CDR3 is TGCGCCAGCAGCCAAGTTTATTCGGGGGAATACGAGCAGTACTTC. It is translated as CASSQVYSGEYEQYF.

V usage is TRBV6-5 and J usage is TRBJ2-1; 7 nucleotides agree with TRBD2. The CDR3 is made up of 14 amino acids. Germline V gene sequence: CDR1 MNHEY, CDR2 SVGAGI. Losses at the gene ends were 0 bases for V and 8 bases for J; bases not matched to a gene: 4. The CDR3 loop reads CASSYSGRGDEQFF. The CDR3 DNA reads TGTGCCAGCAGTTACTCGGGGAGGGGCGATGAGCAGTTCTTC.

The chain has TRBV28 and TRBJ1-6; no firm D call. CDR1 is MDHEN, CDR2 SYDVKM, per germline. V was pared by 3 bases and J by 0 bases, with 12 bases between. The CDR3 length is 17 residues. Written as DNA, the CDR3 is TGTGCCAGCAGTTTCCAAGACACTAGCTCCTATAATTCACCCCTCCACTTT. Protein: CASSFQDTSSYNSPLHF.

This clone occurred once. The gene calls are TRBV7-2 and TRBJ1-1, with 7 bases fitting TRBD1. The CDR3 contains 13 residues. After removal of 5 bases from V and 6 bases from J, the junction contained 6 bases not matched to a gene. Germline V lookup: CDR1 SGHTA, CDR2 FQGNSA. The CDR3 DNA is TGTGCCAGCAGCGTGGGGACAGCCCCTGAAGCTTTCTTT. Protein: CASSVGTAPEAFF.

This rearrangement joins TRBV19 to TRBJ1-1; D remains ambiguous. CDR3 length: 13 residues. V shed 1 base and J shed 4 bases, with 7 bases lying between them. CDR1 is LNHDA, CDR2 SQIVND, per germline (reference sequence). The CDR3 loop is CASSIGLVTEAFF. As DNA, the CDR3 is TGTGCCAGTAGTATAGGACTGGTCACTGAAGCTTTCTTT.

V is TRBV2 and J is TRBJ1-2; possible D gene TRBD1, 6 bases. CDR3 size: 13 residues. The germline V gene encodes CDR1 SNHLY and CDR2 FYNNEI. Trimming removed 6 bases from V and 3 bases from J, with 11 bases in between. CDR3 DNA sequence: TGTGCCAGCAGATCGGACAGATACTATGGCTACACCTTC. It yields the protein CASRSDRYYGYTF.

CDR3 amino acids: CAWSEGRENTEAFF. In DNA, the CDR3 is TGTGCCTGGAGTGAGGGGAGGGAGAACACTGAAGCTTTCTTT. The chain combines TRBV30 with TRBJ1-1, with D possibly TRBD1 on 5 matching bases. V was clipped by 1 base and J by 1 base, with 10 bases between them. This CDR3 has 14 amino acids. Germline-derived CDR1 and CDR2 are GTSNPN and SVGIG (reference sequence). Combining the CDR3 with reference TRBV30 and TRBJ1-1 gives the whole variable domain SQTIHQWPATLVQPVGSPLSLECTVEGTSNPNLYWYRQAAGRGLQLLFYSVGIGQISSEVPQNLSASRPQDRQFILSSKKLLLSDSGFYLCAWSEGRENTEAFFGQGTRLTVV.

This clone was picked up a small number of times. The same CDR3 also results from other DNA sequences found in this sample. The CDR3 DNA follows: TGTGCCAGCAGCCAATCGGGGACTGGGGACGAAAAACTGTTTTTT. Translating gives CASSQSGTGDEKLFF. The chain recombines TRBV4-2 with TRBJ1-4; D might be TRBD1 (5 bases). Looked up from germline, CDR1 is LGHNA and CDR2 is YNFKEQ. This CDR3 contains 15 residues. V lost 2 bases, J lost 8 bases, and 15 bases lay in between.

The rearrangement joins TRBV23-1 to TRBJ2-3; 12 bases map to TRBD2. TRBV23-1 counts as an open reading frame of uncertain function. V shed 0 bases and J 2 bases; nucleotides not matched to a gene: 6. The CDR3 spans 18 residues. The CDR3 DNA reads TGCGCCAGCAGTCAATCGAAGACTAGCGGGGGCTACACAGATACGCAGTATTTT. It specifies CASSQSKTSGGYTDTQYF.

This chain links TRBV6-6 with TRBJ2-5, with 7 nucleotides matching TRBD1. The germline gives CDR1 MNHNY, CDR2 SVGAGI (reference sequence). After removal of 4 bases from V and 7 bases from J, the junction contained 6 bases not matched to a gene. The CDR3 loop spans 13 amino acids. The CDR3 sequence is CASSSGTVGTQYF. DNA for the CDR3: TGTGCCAGCAGTTCCGGGACAGTGGGGACCCAGTACTTC.

The chain recombines TRBV4-3 with TRBJ1-3; D is unresolved. This CDR3 contains 17 residues. V shed 4 bases and J shed 0 bases, with 16 bases lying between them. CDR1 is LGHNA and CDR2 is YSLEER in the germline V gene. The CDR3 DNA sequence: TGCGCCAGCAGCCCCGAGTCCAGATACAGCTCTGGAAACACCATATATTTT. This gives the protein CASSPESRYSSGNTIYF.

This clone was detected only a few times. The chain is built from TRBV6-6 and TRBJ1-1, with TRBD1 matching over 8 bases. This CDR3 has 14 residues. V lost 2 bases to trimming and J lost 4 bases; unmatched junction nucleotides: 3. Germline V gives CDR1 MNHNY, CDR2 SVGAGI (reference sequence). Here the CDR3 DNA reads TGTGCCAGCAGTTACGGACAGGGTGGCACTGAAGCTTTCTTT. It is translated as CASSYGQGGTEAFF.

This sequence joins TRBV2 and TRBJ2-5; 13 nucleotides agree with TRBD2. The CDR3 spans 16 residues. CDR1 is SNHLY, CDR2 FYNNEI, per germline. Trimming at V came to 1 base and at J to 5 bases, leaving 4 bases not matched to a gene. The DNA of the CDR3 is TGTGCCAGCAGTGAAGGTGGACTAGCGGGGGTGGAGACCCAGTACTTC. Protein: CASSEGGLAGVETQYF.

This clone has more than one count but fewer than ten. The chain has TRBV29-1 and TRBJ2-5, with TRBD1 as a possible D gene (5 bases). Trimming cost V 5 bases and J 5 bases, with 18 bases left between them. CDR1 and CDR2 (germline): SQVTM, ANQGSEA. The CDR3 is 14 residues long. The CDR3 here is CSVQNVGRVETQYF. DNA of the CDR3: TGCAGCGTTCAAAATGTGGGCAGGGTCGAGACCCAGTACTTC.

V and J are TRBV7-2 and TRBJ2-5, with TRBD2 matching 12 bases. The CDR3 length is 14 residues. From germline, CDR1 is SGHTA and CDR2 FQGNSA. The ends lost 5 bases at V and 5 bases at J; junction bases unmatched: 3. Written as DNA, the CDR3 is TGTGCCAGCAGCCCTGGACTAGCGGGGGAGACCCAGTACTTC. It encodes CASSPGLAGETQYF.